This T cell receptor beta chain was recovered during a study of shared clonotypes between healthy human individuals. Study-wide background: CD4 naive cells filled three plates per donor, CD4 memory three, CD8 naive two and CD8 memory one.

Germline V gene lookup returns CDR1 SGHTA and CDR2 FQGNSA. The CDR3 runs 16 residues. Trimming took 4 bases from V and 7 from J; bases not matched to a gene: 9. This table comes from immunoSEQ multiplex PCR, and its TCRdb copy is limited to in-frame clones, with some not included. Altogether around 2.5 million clones are present, 93% being singletons, with the ten largest covering 0.36%. CD4+ cells yielded CD45RA+ naive and CD45RA-negative memory subsets. J is TRBJ2-2 and V is TRBV7-2; TRBD1 matches at 10 bases. The clonotype was recovered from a man between 18 and 35 years old in good health. Some clones in this sample may be carry-over from other donors' samples. Sequenced material: naive CD4+ T cells from PBMCs. Subset defined: CD45RA+ positively selected. The CDR3 nucleotides are TGTGCCAGCAGCTCTGCCGGGACAGGGGTGGGCGGGGAGCTGTTTTTT. Protein product: CASSSAGTGVGGELFF.